This T cell receptor beta chain was recorded in a study of human T cells and chemical hapten exposure. This clonotype was observed at least ten times. As yet, its antigen is unknown. The CDR3 runs 14 residues. CDR1 and CDR2 from the germline V gene are SQVTM and ANQGSEA. Trimming pared 1 base from V and 5 bases from J, leaving 14 bases between. Sample time point: healthy volunteer bleed at 6 weeks. Blood, whole and unfractionated, served as the source for total RNA extraction. Findings of the study overall: Following DPC sensitization, TCRs present above 1 in 1000 frequency showed no change.

What the library attached to individual cDNA molecules were unique molecular identifiers. Authors' data handling: A typical sample had roughly 91,000 TCRs, with roughly 23,224 to 690,600 overall. TCRdb recomputed calls from the RACE reads with MiXCR, one row per CDR3 protein. V and J calls and clone size were set by TCRdb, not the authors. The sample records approximately 59,000 distinct CDR3 sequences, around 6.1% being singletons. Sequencing used whole blood. This TCR was sampled from a female donor in good health. Some clones in this sample may be carry-over from other donors' samples. The genes are TRBV29-1 and TRBJ1-1, with a weak D call TRBD1 (5 bases). The CDR3 DNA reads as TGCAGCGTTGAAGGTTGGGATGGGGGAACTGAAGCTTTCTTT. It specifies CSVEGWDGGTEAFF.